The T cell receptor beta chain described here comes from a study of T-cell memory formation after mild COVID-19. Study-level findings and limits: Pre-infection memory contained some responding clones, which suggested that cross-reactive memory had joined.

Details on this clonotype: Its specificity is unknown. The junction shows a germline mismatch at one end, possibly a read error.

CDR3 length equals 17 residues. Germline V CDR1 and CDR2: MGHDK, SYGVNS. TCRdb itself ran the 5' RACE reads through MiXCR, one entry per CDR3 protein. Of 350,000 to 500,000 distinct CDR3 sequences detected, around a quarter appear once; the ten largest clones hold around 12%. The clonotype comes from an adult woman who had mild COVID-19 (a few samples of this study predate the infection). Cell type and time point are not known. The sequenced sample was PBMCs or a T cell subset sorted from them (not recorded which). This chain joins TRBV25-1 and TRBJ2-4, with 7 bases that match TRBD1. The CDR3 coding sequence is TGTGCCAGCAGTGCGGCAGGGGGTGACTCGGGCAAAAACCTTCAGTACTTC. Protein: CASSAAGGDSGKNLQYF.